The 27 T cell receptor beta chains listed next were all sequenced from one sample in a study of blood T cell repertoires in COVID-19. Sequencing was performed with immunoSEQ multiplex PCR; in TCRdb, only in-frame clones are kept and a portion is missing. The top ten hold 3% of the sample, which has about 380,000 clones, roughly 87% seen once. Material: PBMCs or T cells enriched from blood (not recorded which). These receptors were taken from a woman between 25 and 40 years old who had recovered from COVID-19.

The V and J genes are TRBV3-1 (or the pseudogene TRBV3-2) and TRBJ2-2, with D possibly matching TRBD2 (6 bases). The CDR3 runs to 16 residues. Trimming pared 1 base from V and 6 bases from J, leaving 15 bases between. The germline V gene encodes CDR1 LGHDT and CDR2 YNNKEL (reference sequence). The CDR3 DNA sequence: TGTGCCAGCAGCCAAGGGACCGGGAGTAGCGCCGGGGAGCTGTTTTTT. This encodes CASSQGTGSSAGELFF.

The chain carries TRBV27 and TRBJ2-1; 8 bases map to TRBD2. CDR3 size: 16 residues. Germline CDR1 reads MNHEY; CDR2 reads SMNVEV (reference sequence). Trimming removed 3 bases from V and 3 bases from J; junction bases left unmatched: 7. As DNA, the CDR3 is TGTGCCAGCAGTTTCATCGCTAGCGGGTACTACAATGAGCAGTTCTTC. Encoded protein: CASSFIASGYYNEQFF.

The count of this clone is one. The chain employs TRBV19 and TRBJ2-1, with 7 nucleotides matching TRBD2. From germline, CDR1 is LNHDA and CDR2 SQIVND (reference sequence). The length of the CDR3 is 14 residues. With V trimmed by 6 bases and J by 5 bases, 7 bases remained unmatched. The CDR3, as DNA: TGTGCCAGTAGCTCCCCCCGGGGGGACAATGAGCAGTTCTTC. Translation: CASSSPRGDNEQFF.

The rearrangement joins TRBV13 to TRBJ2-7; a possible D gene is TRBD1 (6 bases). Germline CDR1 is PRHDT and CDR2 is FYEKMQ (reference sequence). V gave up 5 bases and J gave up 5 bases, with 13 bases separating them. There are 13 residues in the CDR3. CDR3 nucleotides: TGTGCCAGCAGCCTACAGGGAGCCAACGAGCAGTACTTC. Protein: CASSLQGANEQYF.

With respect to this clone: Other DNA sequences of this sample code for an identical CDR3. The J gene is TRBJ2-7, the V gene TRBV28; TRBD2 is a possible D gene (6 bases). CDR1 and CDR2 from the germline V gene are MDHEN and SYDVKM. The length of the CDR3 is 12 residues. Trimming left V 5 bases short and J 3 bases short, with 8 bases between. The CDR3 DNA sequence: TGTGCCAGCAGTCTGGGGGGCTACGAGCAGTACTTC. This translates into CASSLGGYEQYF.

This rearrangement joins TRBV25-1 to TRBJ1-1, with TRBD1 identical over 7 bases. The CDR3 runs to 15 residues. Losses at the gene ends were 0 bases for V and 11 bases for J; bases not matched to a gene: 12. Germline CDR1 and CDR2: MGHDK and SYGVNS. The CDR3 spells CASSEYTSTGSRAFF. CDR3 bases: TGTGCCAGCAGTGAATATACGTCGACAGGGTCTCGGGCTTTCTTT.

The J gene is TRBJ1-1, the V gene TRBV19; D is undetermined. Germline assignment: CDR1 LNHDA and CDR2 SQIVND (reference sequence). CDR3 size: 14 residues. The V gene lost 5 bases and the J gene lost 0 bases, with 10 bases spanning the gap. For the CDR3, the DNA is TGTGCCAGTAGTCCTCTCACAATGAACACTGAAGCTTTCTTT. Translated: CASSPLTMNTEAFF.

This sequence joins TRBV4-1 and TRBJ1-2; maybe TRBD1 (6 bases). Germline V gene sequence: CDR1 MGHRA, CDR2 YSYEKL. Between the trimmed V and J ends, which lost 4 bases and 5 bases, there was a span of 14 bases. The CDR3 loop spans 14 amino acids. The chain's CDR3 is CASSPWDIAYGYTF. CDR3 DNA sequence: TGCGCCAGCAGCCCCTGGGACATCGCTTATGGCTACACCTTC.

The chain recombines TRBV2 with TRBJ1-2; D is perhaps TRBD1 (6 bases). This CDR3 has 15 residues. Germline V gene sequence: CDR1 SNHLY, CDR2 FYNNEI. V was trimmed by 5 bases and J by 4 bases, leaving 17 bases between them. CDR3 sequence reads: CASSIWTDRLYGYTF. The CDR3 nucleotides are TGTGCCAGCAGTATCTGGACAGACCGACTCTATGGCTACACCTTC.

J is TRBJ1-2 and V is TRBV5-1, with 10 positions matching TRBD1. CDR1 SGHRS and CDR2 YFSETQ come from the germline V gene. The CDR3 is 16 amino acids. The trim removed 4 bases at V and 0 bases at J, leaving 6 bases unmatched. CDR3 protein: CASSEWTGGTNYGYTF. For the CDR3, the DNA is TGCGCCAGCAGCGAGTGGACAGGGGGAACTAACTATGGCTACACCTTC.

The CDR3 bases are TGTGCCAGCAGCCACGGACTAGCCCGGGGGTCCTACGAGCAGTACTTC. It is translated as CASSHGLARGSYEQYF. The chain is built from TRBV7-2 and TRBJ2-7; TRBD2 aligns across 8 bases. V trimming: 5 bases; J trimming: 1 base; junction bases outside the gene matches: 10. The CDR3 sequence is 16 residues long. Per germline, CDR1 SGHTA and CDR2 FQGNSA. Full variable domain (remainder filled in from reference TRBV7-2 and TRBJ2-7): GAGVSQSPSNKVTEKGKDVELRCDPISGHTALYWYRQSLGQGLEFLIYFQGNSAPDKSGLPSDRFSAERTGGSVSTLTIQRTQQEDSAVYLCASSHGLARGSYEQYFGPGTRLTVT.

V and J are TRBV10-3 and TRBJ1-2, with D perhaps TRBD1 (5 bases). Germline V gene data show CDR1 as ENHRY and CDR2 as SYGVKD. Trimming removed 3 bases at V and 4 bases at J, with 9 bases between. The CDR3 spans 13 residues. The CDR3 DNA follows: TGTGCCATCAGTGATGACAGAATCTATGGCTACACCTTC. Its protein product is CAISDDRIYGYTF.

V usage is TRBV11-3 and J usage is TRBJ1-5; 7 bases match TRBD1. From germline, CDR1 is SGHNT and CDR2 YENEEA. Losses at the gene ends were 5 bases for V and 3 bases for J; bases not matched to a gene: 16. This CDR3 spans 18 amino acids. The CDR3 region is CASSPAGTEKGHNQPQHF. CDR3 in DNA: TGTGCCAGCAGCCCCGCCGGGACAGAAAAGGGTCACAATCAGCCCCAGCATTTT.

This sequence joins TRBV11-3 and TRBJ2-5; D is possibly TRBD2 (6 bases). The V and J ends lost 5 bases and 9 bases respectively, with 19 bases between them. CDR1 and CDR2 (germline): SGHNT, YENEEA. The CDR3 loop spans 14 amino acids. The CDR3 sequence: CASSLHSGRGSQYF. CDR3 in DNA: TGTGCCAGCAGCCTCCATAGCGGCCGGGGGTCCCAGTACTTC.

This clone came up once. The chain links TRBV6-5 to TRBJ1-1, with D perhaps matching TRBD1 (6 bases). Trimming removed 1 base from V and 0 bases from J, with 12 bases in between. The CDR3 runs 16 residues. The germline CDR1 and CDR2 sequences are MNHEY and SVGAGI. The CDR3 sequence is CASSYFPQGMNTEAFF. The CDR3 region has the DNA TGTGCCAGCAGTTACTTCCCGCAGGGGATGAACACTGAAGCTTTCTTT.

The chain joins TRBV15 to TRBJ1-4; 8 positions match TRBD1. The J segment lost 2 bases and the V segment lost 3 bases, leaving 2 bases of the junction unmatched. CDR3 length: 15 amino acids. Germline assignment: CDR1 LNHNV and CDR2 YYDKDF (reference sequence). The CDR3 DNA reads TGTGCCACCAGCAGCCGGGACAGGACTAATGAAAAACTGTTTTTT. Amino acids: CATSSRDRTNEKLFF. Looking up the rest from reference TRBV15 and TRBJ1-4 gives the full variable domain: DAMVIQNPRYQVTQFGKPVTLSCSQTLNHNVMYWYQQKSSQAPKLLFHYYDKDFNNEADTPDNFQSRRPNTSFCFLDIRSPGLGDTAMYLCATSSRDRTNEKLFFGSGTQLSVL.

The J gene is TRBJ2-2, the V gene TRBV28; the match to TRBD1 covers 9 bases. Germline V lookup: CDR1 MDHEN, CDR2 SYDVKM. J lost 6 bases, V lost 0 bases, and 2 bases had no gene match. The CDR3 totals 15 residues. CDR3 bases: TGTGCCAGCAGTTTATGGGACAGGGGTCCCGGGGAGCTGTTTTTT. Translating gives CASSLWDRGPGELFF.

The gene calls are TRBV6-2 or TRBV6-3 and TRBJ2-1; maybe TRBD2 (6 bases). CDR1 and CDR2 (germline): MNHEY, SVGEGT. CDR3 length: 14 amino acids. V was clipped by 2 bases and J by 3 bases, with 8 bases between them. The chain's CDR3 is CASSYTGDYNEQFF. The CDR3, as DNA: TGTGCCAGCAGTTACACGGGGGACTACAATGAGCAGTTCTTC.

The chain is built from TRBV19 and TRBJ2-1, with TRBD2 matching 9 bases. Germline V gene data show CDR1 as LNHDA and CDR2 as SQIVND (reference sequence). Trimming removed 9 bases from V and 2 bases from J; junction bases left unmatched: 5. The CDR3 length is 14 residues. The CDR3 bases are TGTGCCAGCGGACTAGCGTTGACCTACAATGAGCAGTTCTTC. Translating it yields CASGLALTYNEQFF.

This chain uses TRBV18 with TRBJ1-2, with 8 bases that match TRBD1. The V and J ends lost 0 bases and 5 bases, in that order; junction bases with no gene match: 2. Germline V CDR1 and CDR2: KGHSH, LQKENI. The CDR3 contains 14 residues. The CDR3 sequence: CASSPPTGDYGYTF. CDR3 bases: TGTGCCAGCTCACCACCGACAGGGGATTATGGCTACACCTTC.

Written as DNA, the CDR3 is TGTGCCAGCAGGGGGGGGTCGGCCACGAACACTGAAGCTTTCTTT. It codes for CASRGGSATNTEAFF. The rearrangement joins TRBV28 to TRBJ1-1, with D possibly matching TRBD1 (5 bases). The germline V and J ends were trimmed by 6 bases and 1 base, with 15 bases remaining between them. The CDR3 consists of 15 residues. Germline values: CDR1 MDHEN, CDR2 SYDVKM.

This clone has more than one count but fewer than ten. The CDR3 nucleotides read TGTGCCAGCAGTCAGGACAGAAATCAGCCCCAGCATTTT. Amino acids: CASSQDRNQPQHF. The V gene is TRBV27, the J gene TRBJ1-5; tentatively, D is TRBD1 (6 bases). CDR3 length: 13 amino acids. Germline V gene data show CDR1 as MNHEY and CDR2 as SMNVEV (reference sequence). Trimming pared 5 bases from V and 4 bases from J, leaving 9 bases between.

J is TRBJ1-2 and V is TRBV12-2. TRBV12-2 is tagged as a pseudogene. The CDR3 contains 14 residues. The CDR3 nucleotides are TGTGCAAGTCGCCAGGGAGGTGGGAGCTATGGCTACACCTTC. This sequence encodes CASRQGGGSYGYTF.

The gene calls are TRBV29-1 and TRBJ1-2; maybe TRBD1 (6 bases). The CDR3 loop spans 14 amino acids. V lost 0 bases to trimming and J lost 4 bases, with 12 bases between them. Per the germline V gene, CDR1 is SQVTM and CDR2 is ANQGSEA. CDR3: CSVEETVRGYGYTF. For the CDR3, the DNA is TGCAGCGTTGAAGAGACCGTCAGGGGCTATGGCTACACCTTC. Full variable domain (remainder filled in from reference TRBV29-1 and TRBJ1-2): SAVISQKPSRDICQRGTSLTIQCQVDSQVTMMFWYRQQPGQSLTLIATANQGSEATYESGFVIDKFPISRPNLTFSTLTVSNMSPEDSSIYLCSVEETVRGYGYTFGSGTRLTVV.

This chain connects TRBV4-1 to TRBJ2-7; TRBD2 agrees at 10 bases. This CDR3 is 17 amino acids long. Unmatched junction bases numbered 10, after V lost 1 base and J lost 4 bases. Germline V CDR1 and CDR2: MGHRA, YSYEKL. The DNA of the CDR3 is TGCGCCAGCAGCCAAGTCCCCCTAGCGGGAGAGGAGTACGAGCAGTACTTC. This translates into CASSQVPLAGEEYEQYF.

V usage is TRBV4-1 and J usage is TRBJ1-1, with no clear D. Trimming took 3 bases from V and 4 from J, leaving 15 bases between them. CDR1 is MGHRA, CDR2 YSYEKL, per germline. This CDR3 has 15 residues. The CDR3: CASSHQQSEGTEAFF. CDR3 in DNA: TGCGCCAGCAGCCACCAGCAATCCGAGGGCACTGAAGCTTTCTTT.

The rearrangement links TRBV7-9 to TRBJ2-3; 7 bases are a match to TRBD2. Unmatched junction bases numbered 8, after V lost 8 bases and J lost 0 bases. Germline V CDR1 and CDR2: SEHNR, FQNEAQ (reference sequence). CDR3 length: 15 residues. CDR3 sequence (DNA): TGTGCCAGCTACGCAAGCGGGACTAGCACAGATACGCAGTATTTT. It yields the protein CASYASGTSTDTQYF.